One and the same sample provided the 24 T cell receptor beta chains below, sequenced in a study of CD8 T cells in Susac syndrome (dated by TCRdb to the late 2010s). The library was produced with the immunoSEQ multiplex PCR assay. RNA was extracted using the RNeasy kit, and roughly 0.5 to 1 microgram was reverse transcribed with random hexamers. Clones were called with MiXCR by TCRdb after fastp trimmed the public reads at Q25, and only in-frame beta chains were retained. Rows are unified per CDR3 protein, each entry keeping the most common DNA and genes. This sample lists approximately 180,000 distinct CDR3 sequences; 90% to 96% were detected once. The top ten clones comprise 0.093% of the sample. The sample was CD4+ T cells from PBMCs. The receptor set was obtained from a human donor with multiple sclerosis.

The V gene is TRBV29-1, the J gene TRBJ2-7; D is perhaps TRBD2 (5 bases). The CDR3 contains 13 residues. Germline CDR1 is SQVTM and CDR2 is ANQGSEA. Trimming removed 6 bases from V and 2 bases from J, with 14 bases in between. The CDR3 sequence: CSVAPGSPYEQYF. The DNA of the CDR3 is TGCAGCGTCGCCCCGGGGAGCCCCTACGAGCAGTACTTC.

V usage is TRBV25-1 and J usage is TRBJ2-4, with D unresolved. Looked up from germline, CDR1 is MGHDK and CDR2 is SYGVNS. The V and J ends lost 3 bases and 1 base respectively, with 10 bases between them. This CDR3 contains 15 residues. CDR3 coding DNA: TGTGCCAGCAGTGAGGTCGGCAGGGCCAAAAACATTCAGTACTTC. Amino acid sequence: CASSEVGRAKNIQYF.

The chain uses TRBV30 and TRBJ2-7; no reliable D call. Trimming shortened V by 2 bases and J by 2 bases, and 10 bases separated the two germline ends. Per germline, CDR1 GTSNPN and CDR2 SVGIG (reference sequence). This CDR3 is built from 13 residues. CDR3 region: CAWSYGVPYEQYF. The CDR3, as DNA: TGTGCCTGGAGTTACGGAGTACCCTACGAGCAGTACTTC. The variable domain in full, completed from reference TRBV30 and TRBJ2-7, reads SQTIHQWPATLVQPVGSPLSLECTVEGTSNPNLYWYRQAAGRGLQLLFYSVGIGQISSEVPQNLSASRPQDRQFILSSKKLLLSDSGFYLCAWSYGVPYEQYFGPGTRLTVT.

Only one count was recorded for this clonotype. The rearrangement joins TRBV20-1 to TRBJ2-7; D is uncertain. V was cut by 0 bases and J by 3 bases, with 15 bases left in between. The CDR3 length is 15 residues. Per the germline V gene, CDR1 is DFQATT and CDR2 is SNEGSKA (reference sequence). CDR3 loop: CSARDFRNIHYEQYF. The CDR3 DNA sequence: TGCAGTGCTAGAGATTTTCGTAACATCCACTACGAGCAGTACTTC.

J is TRBJ2-3 and V is TRBV19; D assignment may be TRBD1 or TRBD2 (5 bases each). V was trimmed by 10 bases and J by 6 bases, leaving 17 bases between them. Germline-derived CDR1 and CDR2 are LNHDA and SQIVND (reference sequence). The CDR3 is made up of 13 amino acids. In nucleotides, the CDR3 is TGTGCCACTAAGGGGACGGCCCGGGATACGCAGTATTTT. It specifies CATKGTARDTQYF.

The chain uses TRBV15 and TRBJ1-2, with D hard to call. The CDR3 loop spans 14 amino acids. The ends were cut back, 6 bases at V and 1 base at J, with 12 bases in the middle. Per germline, CDR1 LNHNV and CDR2 YYDKDF (reference sequence). The CDR3 here is CATSPVWDNYGYTF. CDR3 DNA: TGTGCCACCAGTCCAGTGTGGGATAACTATGGCTACACCTTC.

V usage is TRBV30 and J usage is TRBJ1-5; no firm D call. The CDR3 extends over 13 amino acids. V dropped 1 base and J dropped 2 bases, with 6 bases sitting between them. Looked up from germline, CDR1 is GTSNPN and CDR2 is SVGIG (reference sequence). The CDR3 DNA reads TGTGCCTGGAGTGGACGGGGCAATCAGCCCCAGCATTTT. Its translation: CAWSGRGNQPQHF. Full variable domain (missing parts from reference TRBV30 and TRBJ1-5): SQTIHQWPATLVQPVGSPLSLECTVEGTSNPNLYWYRQAAGRGLQLLFYSVGIGQISSEVPQNLSASRPQDRQFILSSKKLLLSDSGFYLCAWSGRGNQPQHFGDGTRLSIL.

The CDR3 spells CASSQDSMTYEQYF. The CDR3, as DNA: TGTGCCAGCAGCCAAGACTCAATGACATACGAGCAGTACTTC. The chain is built from TRBV3-1 and TRBJ2-7, with D hard to call. CDR1 and CDR2 (germline): LGHDT, YNNKEL (reference sequence). The CDR3 contains 14 residues. The ends were cut back, 0 bases at V and 4 bases at J, with 10 bases in the middle.

The chain joins TRBV6-1 to TRBJ2-3; 7 bases map to TRBD1. This CDR3 is 15 amino acids long. Germline V CDR1 and CDR2: MNHNS, SASEGT. Germline trimming cut 8 bases from V and 0 bases from J; bases unmatched to any gene: 8. The CDR3: CASSGQVFSTDTQYF. CDR3 bases: TGTGCCAGCTCCGGACAGGTCTTTAGCACAGATACGCAGTATTTT.

This clonotype was seen just once. This chain joins TRBV25-1 and TRBJ1-1; the D is unclear. Germline CDR1 and CDR2: MGHDK and SYGVNS. The CDR3 is 14 amino acids. V lost 8 bases and J lost 7, with 20 bases in between. The CDR3 nucleotides are TGTGCCAGCTGCCCTTCCGATGGTCCCATTGAAGCTTTCTTT. Its translation is CASCPSDGPIEAFF.

This chain connects TRBV30 to TRBJ2-2; D gene uncertain. The ends were cut back, 4 bases at V and 1 base at J, with 4 bases in the middle. Germline V lookup: CDR1 GTSNPN, CDR2 SVGIG (reference sequence). There are 12 residues in the CDR3. The DNA for the CDR3 is TGTGCCTGGACAGGGAACACCGGGGAGCTGTTTTTT. Its protein is CAWTGNTGELFF.

The J gene is TRBJ1-2, the V gene TRBV19, with D perhaps TRBD1 (5 bases). Germline loops: CDR1 LNHDA, CDR2 SQIVND (reference sequence). The CDR3 spans 13 residues. Trimming left V 4 bases short and J 3 bases short, with 9 bases between. CDR3 sequence reads: CASSTGTYYGYTF. CDR3 nucleotides: TGTGCCAGTAGTACCGGGACTTACTATGGCTACACCTTC.

The gene calls are TRBV25-1 and TRBJ2-5, with 8 bases aligning to TRBD2. Germline V gene data show CDR1 as MGHDK and CDR2 as SYGVNS. This CDR3 comprises 16 residues. Trimming removed 2 bases from V and 0 bases from J; junction bases left unmatched: 5. The CDR3 coding sequence is TGTGCCAGCAGTGAAGGACGGCGGGGGGACCAAGAGACCCAGTACTTC. The encoded protein is CASSEGRRGDQETQYF.

The chain combines TRBV6-2 or TRBV6-3 with TRBJ1-2; D is uncertain. V lost 6 bases and J lost 4, with 18 bases in between. CDR1 MNHEY and CDR2 SVGEGT come from the germline V gene. The CDR3 totals 15 residues. The CDR3 region has the DNA TGTGCCAGCAGCCGTAGTGGTCGAGTGGGCTATGGCTACACCTTC. Protein sequence: CASSRSGRVGYGYTF.

CDR3 in amino acids: CAWGTTNYGYTF. In DNA form, the CDR3 reads TGTGCCTGGGGGACAACTAACTATGGCTACACCTTC. The chain recombines TRBV30 with TRBJ1-2; D is perhaps TRBD1 (6 bases). Trimming stripped 5 bases from V and 0 bases from J, with 7 bases between. CDR1 and CDR2 (germline): GTSNPN, SVGIG (reference sequence). This CDR3 has 12 residues.

This chain joins TRBV20-1 and TRBJ2-1; possibly TRBD2 for D (7 bases). V was trimmed by 6 bases and J by 10 bases, leaving 22 bases between them. This CDR3 has 14 amino acids. Germline V gene lookup returns CDR1 DFQATT and CDR2 SNEGSKA (reference sequence). This CDR3 reads CSALGGGRPWEQFF. DNA of the CDR3: TGCAGTGCCCTAGGGGGGGGGCGTCCCTGGGAGCAGTTCTTC.

The chain carries TRBV10-3 and TRBJ2-3; D might be TRBD1 or TRBD2, each matching 5 bases. V was pared by 1 base and J by 6 bases, with 5 bases between. CDR3 length: 12 residues. Germline values: CDR1 ENHRY, CDR2 SYGVKD. CDR3 protein: CAISEWGDTQYF. The CDR3 nucleotides are TGTGCCATCAGTGAGTGGGGGGATACGCAGTATTTT.

The chain joins TRBV20-1 to TRBJ1-1; the D gene is possibly TRBD1 (5 bases). V was shortened by 0 bases and J by 7 bases, with 21 bases between the two germline ends. The CDR3 runs 16 residues. Germline V gene sequence: CDR1 DFQATT, CDR2 SNEGSKA (reference sequence). The CDR3 DNA follows: TGCAGTGCTAGAGATGGCAGGGTACTATATACGGGTGAAGCTTTCTTT. Its translation: CSARDGRVLYTGEAFF.

The chain has TRBV3-1 and TRBJ2-1, with a weak D call TRBD2 (5 bases). Germline assignment: CDR1 LGHDT and CDR2 YNNKEL (reference sequence). This CDR3 contains 12 residues. Trimming removed 1 base from V and 9 bases from J, with 7 bases in between. CDR3 nucleotide sequence: TGTGCCAGCAGCCAAGCTCGGGGTGAGCAGTTCTTC. Translating it yields CASSQARGEQFF.

This chain links TRBV6-6 with TRBJ2-2; D not certain. V dropped 5 bases and J dropped 1 base, with 8 bases sitting between them. The CDR3 extends over 14 amino acids. The germline gives CDR1 MNHNY, CDR2 SVGAGI (reference sequence). The CDR3 region has the DNA TGTGCCAGCAGTGTGGCCAAGAACACCGGGGAGCTGTTTTTT. Protein product: CASSVAKNTGELFF.

CDR3: CASSPKITDTQYF. The CDR3 nucleotides read TGTGCCAGCAGCCCGAAGATTACAGATACGCAGTATTTT. The chain employs TRBV3-1 and TRBJ2-3, with D unresolved. CDR1 and CDR2 from the germline V gene are LGHDT and YNNKEL (reference sequence). V was shortened by 4 bases and J by 3 bases, with 8 bases between the two germline ends. This CDR3 comprises 13 residues.

The V and J genes are TRBV9 and TRBJ1-1; D perhaps matches TRBD1 (5 bases). CDR1 is SGDLS, CDR2 YYNGEE, per germline. Deletions cut 1 base from V and 1 base from J, with 8 bases between. This CDR3 spans 14 amino acids. This chain's CDR3 is CASSVSGANTEAFF. DNA of the CDR3: TGTGCCAGCAGCGTAAGTGGGGCGAACACTGAAGCTTTCTTT.

The rearrangement uses TRBV5-1 and TRBJ2-1, with TRBD2 matching 11 bases. The J segment lost 15 bases and the V segment lost 2 bases, leaving 13 bases of the junction unmatched. CDR3 length equals 15 residues. Germline V CDR1 and CDR2: SGHRS, YFSETQ. Here the CDR3 DNA reads TGCGCCAGCAGCTTAGAAGCTAGCGGGGGGACAGAGGTGTTCTTC. This translates into CASSLEASGGTEVFF.

This clonotype was counted a single time. The rearrangement links TRBV9 to TRBJ2-3; D is possibly TRBD1 or TRBD2 (5 bases each). This CDR3 region has 15 residues. V lost 4 bases, J lost 0 bases, and 12 bases lay in between. Per the germline V gene, CDR1 is SGDLS and CDR2 is YYNGEE. CDR3 sequence: CASSPRGPSTDTQYF. The DNA for the CDR3 is TGTGCCAGCAGCCCCCGGGGACCGAGCACAGATACGCAGTATTTT.